The 20 T cell receptor beta chains below were found in one sample sequenced in a study of control samples from healthy donors and cancer patients. Only in-frame clones appear in the TCRdb table, and some are missing; sequencing was by immunoSEQ multiplex PCR. Of about 17,000 clones in the sample, roughly nine tenths are singletons; the top ten hold 25% to 40%. The sequencing input was PBMCs. The source is a man between 60 and 75 years old with head and neck cancer.

The V call is TRBV13, the J call TRBJ2-5; the match to TRBD1 covers 7 bases. Germline V lookup: CDR1 PRHDT, CDR2 FYEKMQ (reference sequence). CDR3 length equals 14 residues. The junction had 3 bases not matched to a gene; V was cut back by 0 bases and J by 5 bases. The CDR3 region has the DNA TGTGCCAGCAGCTTAGGCACAGGGGAGGAGACCCAGTACTTC. The encoded protein is CASSLGTGEETQYF.

The chain couples TRBV5-4 to TRBJ2-3, with D hard to call. This CDR3 contains 15 residues. The germline CDR1 and CDR2 sequences are SGHNT and YYREEE (reference sequence). Trimming cost V 4 bases and J 0 bases, with 12 bases left between them. CDR3 residues: CASSPVTDSTDTQYF. The DNA of the CDR3 is TGTGCCAGCAGCCCCGTCACAGATAGCACAGATACGCAGTATTTT.

The chain carries TRBV4-1 and TRBJ1-5; D unresolved. V dropped 1 base and J dropped 2 bases, with 18 bases sitting between them. The CDR3 is 18 amino acids. The V gene's germline CDR1 is MGHRA and CDR2 YSYEKL. DNA for the CDR3: TGCGCCAGCAGCCAAGGGCGGGCTCGAGGATACGGCAATCAGCCCCAGCATTTT. It specifies CASSQGRARGYGNQPQHF.

This clone appeared once. The rearrangement uses TRBV27 and TRBJ2-7; 9 positions match TRBD2. Germline lookup yields CDR1 MNHEY and CDR2 SMNVEV (reference sequence). V dropped 3 bases and J dropped 3; count of bases not matched to a gene: 0. CDR3 length: 13 amino acids. The CDR3 loop is CASSFSGGYEQYF. CDR3 in DNA: TGTGCCAGCAGTTTTAGCGGGGGCTACGAGCAGTACTTC.

This sequence joins TRBV13 and TRBJ1-1; TRBD1 matches 8 bases. Unmatched junction bases numbered 8, after V lost 5 bases and J lost 0 bases. This CDR3 region has 16 residues. Germline lookup yields CDR1 PRHDT and CDR2 FYEKMQ (reference sequence). CDR3 in DNA: TGTGCCAGCAGCCCCCGGACAGGGTTCATGAACACTGAAGCTTTCTTT. It translates to CASSPRTGFMNTEAFF.

The chain is built from TRBV7-2 and TRBJ1-6; perhaps TRBD1 as D (5 bases). CDR1 and CDR2 from the germline V gene are SGHTA and FQGNSA. The CDR3 runs to 13 residues. Trimming stripped 3 bases from V and 7 bases from J, with 7 bases between. The CDR3 DNA is TGTGCCAGCAGCTTCAGGGCCAATTCACCCCTCCACTTT. It yields the protein CASSFRANSPLHF. The variable domain in full, completed from reference TRBV7-2 and TRBJ1-6, reads GAGVSQSPSNKVTEKGKDVELRCDPISGHTALYWYRQSLGQGLEFLIYFQGNSAPDKSGLPSDRFSAERTGGSVSTLTIQRTQQEDSAVYLCASSFRANSPLHFGNGTRLTVT.

The chain has TRBV6-5 and TRBJ2-1, with 7 nucleotides matching TRBD2. The CDR3 has 16 residues. The V gene end was trimmed by 4 bases and the J gene end by 2 bases; junction bases not matched to a gene: 8. In germline, CDR1 is MNHEY, CDR2 SVGAGI. CDR3 amino acids: CASSFLGGGPYNEQFF. Here the CDR3 DNA reads TGTGCCAGCAGTTTCCTTGGCGGGGGACCCTACAATGAGCAGTTCTTC.

This rearrangement joins TRBV5-1 to TRBJ2-5; possibly TRBD1 or TRBD2 for D (5 bases each). The CDR3 is 14 amino acids. From germline, CDR1 is SGHRS and CDR2 YFSETQ. Trimming removed 2 bases at V and 3 bases at J, with 11 bases between. CDR3 nucleotides: TGCGCCAGCAGCTTTCCGCAGGGAGAAGAGACCCAGTACTTC. This encodes CASSFPQGEETQYF.

Turning to this clone: This sample also contains other DNA sequences that code for the same CDR3. This chain uses TRBV5-1 with TRBJ2-3, with 9 nucleotides matching TRBD1. The length of the CDR3 is 16 residues. Germline CDR1 and CDR2: SGHRS and YFSETQ. The trim removed 4 bases at V and 0 bases at J, leaving 6 bases unmatched. CDR3 protein: CASSQLGQGSTDTQYF. The CDR3 region has the DNA TGCGCCAGCAGCCAACTTGGACAGGGGAGCACAGATACGCAGTATTTT.

This chain joins TRBV9 and TRBJ2-5; 10 bases fit TRBD1. The CDR3 is made up of 17 amino acids. Germline V gene sequence: CDR1 SGDLS, CDR2 YYNGEE. J gave up 5 bases and V 3 bases, and 13 bases lay outside the gene matches. The CDR3: CASSAGPGTGDLETQYF. The CDR3, as DNA: TGTGCCAGCAGCGCGGGGCCCGGGACAGGGGACCTGGAGACCCAGTACTTC.

V usage is TRBV5-8 and J usage is TRBJ2-4; the match to TRBD2 covers 7 bases. Germline-derived CDR1 and CDR2 are SGHTS and YDEGEE. With 2 bases clipped from V and 11 bases from J, the junction kept 4 bases outside the gene matches. CDR3 length equals 12 residues. As DNA, the CDR3 is TGTGCCAGCAGCTTCGGGGGGAGTGTTCAGTACTTC. Its translation is CASSFGGSVQYF. Drawing the rest from reference TRBV5-8 and TRBJ2-4, the complete variable domain is EAGVTQSPTHLIKTRGQQATLRCSPISGHTSVYWYQQALGLGLQFLLWYDEGEERNRGNFPPRFSGRQFPNYSSELNVNALELEDSALYLCASSFGGSVQYFGAGTRLSVL.

The gene calls are TRBV7-9 and TRBJ1-2; 8 positions agree with TRBD1. The CDR3 loop spans 14 amino acids. Germline CDR1 reads SEHNR; CDR2 reads FQNEAQ (reference sequence). V gave up 6 bases and J gave up 2 bases; unmatched junction bases: 5. The CDR3 DNA reads TGTGCCAGCAGTCCCAACAGGGGGAACTATGGCTACACCTTC. This encodes CASSPNRGNYGYTF.

The chain is built from TRBV29-1 and TRBJ2-2, with TRBD1 matching over 9 bases. This CDR3 is 15 amino acids long. J gave up 6 bases and V 6 bases, and 11 bases lay outside the gene matches. Germline values: CDR1 SQVTM, CDR2 ANQGSEA. Here the CDR3 DNA reads TGCAGCGTCCTGCCGGGACAGGGAGGTTCCGGGGAGCTGTTTTTT. Protein: CSVLPGQGGSGELFF.

The chain combines TRBV2 with TRBJ1-2, with D possibly being TRBD1 (5 bases). Germline assignment: CDR1 SNHLY and CDR2 FYNNEI. Deletions cut 4 bases from V and 4 bases from J, with 10 bases between. The CDR3 has 13 residues. The CDR3 DNA reads TGTGCCAGCAGTGCGACAGCCACCTATGGCTACACCTTC. Its translation: CASSATATYGYTF.

The chain couples TRBV5-1 to TRBJ1-3; TRBD1 matches at 7 bases. Per germline, CDR1 SGHRS and CDR2 YFSETQ. The V gene end was trimmed by 0 bases and the J gene end by 3 bases; junction bases not matched to a gene: 3. This CDR3 region has 15 residues. The CDR3 region has the DNA TGCGCCAGCAGCTTGGAGGCAGGGGGTGGAAACACCATATATTTT. This encodes CASSLEAGGGNTIYF. Full variable domain (rest looked up from reference TRBV5-1 and TRBJ1-3): KAGVTQTPRYLIKTRGQQVTLSCSPISGHRSVSWYQQTPGQGLQFLFEYFSETQRNKGNFPGRFSGRQFSNSRSEMNVSTLELGDSALYLCASSLEAGGGNTIYFGEGSWLTVV.

The gene calls are TRBV28 and TRBJ1-2; D ambiguous. V lost 0 bases and J lost 4, with 18 bases in between. Germline CDR1 reads MDHEN; CDR2 reads SYDVKM. The CDR3 totals 17 residues. This chain's CDR3 is CASSLWTARRASYGYTF. The CDR3 bases are TGTGCCAGCAGTTTATGGACGGCTCGACGGGCCTCCTATGGCTACACCTTC.

This clone showed up just a few times. J is TRBJ1-1 and V is TRBV18; D remains unclear. Germline CDR1 KGHSH, CDR2 LQKENI. This CDR3 has 14 residues. The V and J ends lost 0 bases and 0 bases respectively, with 5 bases between them. This chain's CDR3 is CASSPPGVNTEAFF. The CDR3 DNA reads as TGTGCCAGCTCACCACCCGGAGTGAACACTGAAGCTTTCTTT.

This clone was picked up one time. The chain has TRBV3-1 (or the pseudogene TRBV3-2) and TRBJ2-2; the match to TRBD1 covers 7 bases. Germline V CDR1 and CDR2: LGHDT, YNNKEL (reference sequence). The CDR3 runs to 14 residues. V lost 4 bases to trimming and J lost 7 bases; unmatched junction nucleotides: 6. CDR3 residues: CASSPLPGGGELFF. The CDR3 DNA is TGTGCCAGCAGCCCTCTCCCAGGGGGCGGGGAGCTGTTTTTT.

The chain is built from TRBV7-2 and TRBJ2-5; TRBD2 agrees at 8 bases. CDR1 and CDR2 (germline): SGHTA, FQGNSA. J lost 4 bases, V lost 5 bases, and 12 bases had no gene match. The length of the CDR3 is 16 residues. The CDR3: CASSLAGGGRSETQYF. Written as DNA, the CDR3 is TGTGCCAGCAGCCTCGCCGGGGGGGGGCGGTCAGAGACCCAGTACTTC.

This clone appeared once. The chain recombines TRBV18 with TRBJ1-1, with D perhaps TRBD1 (6 bases). V lost 4 bases to trimming and J lost 1 base, with 10 bases between them. This CDR3 comprises 14 residues. CDR1 and CDR2 (germline): KGHSH, LQKENI. CDR3 coding DNA: TGTGCCAGCTCACTGGGGGCCAGGAACACTGAAGCTTTCTTT. It encodes CASSLGARNTEAFF.